The 23 T cell receptor beta chains below all came from one sample that was sequenced in a study of early T cells in non-severe SARS-CoV-2 infection. TCRdb ran MiXCR on the 5' RACE reads and lists one entry per CDR3 protein. The sample has over 70,000 distinct CDR3 sequences, roughly 14% seen once. Specimen: whole blood. These receptors originate from an adult who was a healthcare worker with PCR-confirmed SARS-CoV-2 infection or an uninfected control (not recorded which).

The chain couples TRBV19 to TRBJ2-7, with unresolved D. Germline V gives CDR1 LNHDA, CDR2 SQIVND (reference sequence). The CDR3 is 13 residues long. The V end lost 1 base, the J end lost 6 bases, and 10 bases lay between the germline ends. The CDR3 here is CASSIGGTREQYF. CDR3 in DNA: TGTGCCAGTAGTATAGGAGGCACACGCGAGCAGTACTTC.

With respect to this clonotype: This may arise from a read error, as a much more abundant clone is one base away. This chain joins TRBV20-1 and TRBJ2-3; the D gene is possibly TRBD1 (7 bases). The V end lost 2 bases, the J end lost 2 bases, and 14 bases lay between the germline ends. Germline V CDR1 and CDR2: DFQATT, SNEGSKA (reference sequence). The CDR3 has 15 residues. The CDR3 reads CSARICRGDTDTQYF. The DNA for the CDR3 is TGCAGTGCTAGAATCTGCAGGGGGGACACAGATACGCAGTATTTT.

The sample holds a few counts of this clonotype. CDR3 loop: CASRRDGRRNEQYF. In DNA, the CDR3 is TGTGCCAGCAGGAGAGACGGGCGGCGGAACGAGCAGTACTTC. J is TRBJ2-7 and V is TRBV2; D is uncertain. This CDR3 comprises 14 residues. Trimming left V 6 bases short and J 5 bases short, with 17 bases between. The germline CDR1 and CDR2 sequences are SNHLY and FYNNEI.

This clonotype showed up just a few times. The J gene is TRBJ2-3, the V gene TRBV11-2, with D perhaps matching TRBD2 (5 bases). CDR1 SGHAT and CDR2 FQNNGV come from the germline V gene. Trimming cost V 5 bases and J 5 bases, with 8 bases left between them. This CDR3 contains 12 residues. For the CDR3, the DNA is TGTGCCAGCAGCGTCCGGGGAGATACGCAGTATTTT. As protein: CASSVRGDTQYF.

V is TRBV6-5 and J is TRBJ1-2; 7 bases line up with TRBD1. Germline CDR1 reads MNHEY; CDR2 reads SVGAGI. This CDR3 has 14 amino acids. After removal of 6 bases from V and 1 base from J, the junction contained 5 bases not matched to a gene. CDR3 coding DNA: TGTGCCAGCAGCCCGACAGGGAATAACTATGGCTACACCTTC. Amino acid sequence: CASSPTGNNYGYTF.

This sequence joins TRBV25-1 and TRBJ2-7, with D unclear. The ends were cut back, 6 bases at V and 2 bases at J, with 17 bases in the middle. CDR1 is MGHDK and CDR2 is SYGVNS in the germline V gene. This CDR3 spans 15 amino acids. The CDR3: CASSQRRVRTYEQYF. CDR3 DNA: TGTGCCAGCAGCCAGCGTAGGGTTCGTACCTACGAGCAGTACTTC.

In this sample, this clonotype turned up many times. The chain joins TRBV27 to TRBJ2-1, with TRBD2 matching over 7 bases. With 5 bases clipped from V and 7 bases from J, the junction kept 14 bases outside the gene matches. Germline values: CDR1 MNHEY, CDR2 SMNVEV (reference sequence). CDR3 size: 16 residues. The CDR3 DNA sequence: TGTGCCAGCAGTGCCTCTAGCGGACATCGGGGGAATGAGCAGTTCTTC. This encodes CASSASSGHRGNEQFF.

This clonotype was found a few times. The chain uses TRBV27 and TRBJ2-1; D uncertain. Trimming stripped 5 bases from V and 8 bases from J, with 13 bases between. The CDR3 runs 13 residues. Germline V gene lookup returns CDR1 MNHEY and CDR2 SMNVEV (reference sequence). In nucleotides, the CDR3 is TGTGCCAGCAGTCGCACGATGGGGTATGAGCAGTTCTTC. It encodes CASSRTMGYEQFF.

Many counts were recorded for this clonotype. V gene TRBV24-1 combines with J gene TRBJ2-1; 9 nucleotides agree with TRBD2. Germline V gives CDR1 KGHDR, CDR2 SFDVKD. The CDR3 is 16 residues long. With 3 bases clipped from V and 3 bases from J, the junction kept 5 bases outside the gene matches. In DNA form, the CDR3 reads TGTGCCACCAGTGATCCTCTAGCGGGACTCTACAATGAGCAGTTCTTC. This encodes CATSDPLAGLYNEQFF.

The J gene is TRBJ2-7, the V gene TRBV9; D is uncertain. Germline V CDR1 and CDR2: SGDLS, YYNGEE. V shed 0 bases and J shed 0 bases, with 10 bases lying between them. CDR3 length: 15 residues. As DNA, the CDR3 is TGTGCCAGCAGCGTAGCGGGCGGCTTCTCCTACGAGCAGTACTTC. This encodes CASSVAGGFSYEQYF.

This clonotype has a handful of counts. V gene TRBV29-1 combines with J gene TRBJ2-3, with 9 positions matching TRBD2. Trimming took 4 bases from V and 2 from J; bases not matched to a gene: 7. Per the germline V gene, CDR1 is SQVTM and CDR2 is ANQGSEA. CDR3 length equals 15 residues. This chain's CDR3 is CSVGQLAGLTDTQYF. CDR3 DNA: TGCAGCGTTGGTCAACTAGCGGGTCTCACAGATACGCAGTATTTT.

This clonotype was seen more than once but under ten times. The chain joins TRBV5-8 to TRBJ1-5; D is possibly TRBD1 (5 bases). Germline assignment: CDR1 SGHTS and CDR2 YDEGEE. This CDR3 spans 15 amino acids. V lost 0 bases, J lost 5 bases, and 12 bases lay in between. The CDR3 sequence is CASSLAGGGDQPQHF. The CDR3 bases are TGTGCCAGCAGCTTGGCAGGCGGGGGAGATCAGCCCCAGCATTTT.

This clonotype occurred a few times. The chain joins TRBV5-8 to TRBJ2-5; 8 bases map to TRBD2. Germline-derived CDR1 and CDR2 are SGHTS and YDEGEE. CDR3 length equals 17 residues. With V trimmed by 0 bases and J by 1 base, 8 bases remained unmatched. Written as DNA, the CDR3 is TGTGCCAGCAGCTTGGGGAGGGGACTAGACATCCAAGAGACCCAGTACTTC. Protein product: CASSLGRGLDIQETQYF. The full variable domain, in which reference TRBV5-8 and TRBJ2-5 provide the parts outside the CDR3, is EAGVTQSPTHLIKTRGQQATLRCSPISGHTSVYWYQQALGLGLQFLLWYDEGEERNRGNFPPRFSGRQFPNYSSELNVNALELEDSALYLCASSLGRGLDIQETQYFGPGTRLLVL.

The chain combines TRBV7-9 with TRBJ2-7; D might be TRBD1 (5 bases). CDR1 and CDR2 (germline): SEHNR, FQNEAQ (reference sequence). CDR3 size: 13 residues. Trimming pared 6 bases from V and 3 bases from J, leaving 12 bases between. The CDR3 bases are TGTGCCAGCAGGGCAAGGGGCAGCTACGAGCAGTACTTC. This translates into CASRARGSYEQYF.

This clonotype was seen many times. The chain uses TRBV29-1 and TRBJ2-2; D tentatively fits TRBD1 or TRBD2 (5 bases each). Germline CDR1 reads SQVTM; CDR2 reads ANQGSEA. V gave up 5 bases and J gave up 1 base, with 8 bases separating them. This CDR3 is built from 13 residues. The CDR3 sequence is CSVKGRNTGELFF. The CDR3 nucleotides read TGCAGCGTTAAGGGACGGAACACCGGGGAGCTGTTTTTT.

This clonotype has only a few counts. The chain employs TRBV20-1 and TRBJ1-2; D might be TRBD1 (5 bases). Per germline, CDR1 DFQATT and CDR2 SNEGSKA (reference sequence). Trimming cost V 3 bases and J 8 bases, with 25 bases left between them. The CDR3 sequence is 16 residues long. The CDR3 loop is CSASMISGRDFGGYTF. The CDR3 nucleotides are TGCAGTGCTAGCATGATCTCCGGTCGGGACTTTGGGGGCTACACCTTC.

V and J are TRBV28 and TRBJ2-7; 10 bases are a match to TRBD2. The CDR3 runs to 15 residues. CDR1 MDHEN and CDR2 SYDVKM come from the germline V gene. V shed 3 bases and J 6 bases; nucleotides not matched to a gene: 8. The CDR3, as DNA: TGTGCCAGCAGTTTGTCACTAGCGGGATCACGCGAGCAGTACTTC. Translation gives CASSLSLAGSREQYF.

This clonotype was seen a few times. V usage is TRBV10-1 and J usage is TRBJ2-1; the D gene is possibly TRBD1 (6 bases). In germline, CDR1 is WNHNN, CDR2 SYGVQD (reference sequence). CDR3 size: 16 residues. The germline V and J ends were trimmed by 3 bases and 2 bases, with 14 bases remaining between them. The CDR3 nucleotides read TGCGCCAGCAGTGAAAGGGGGACGACAGCCTACAATGAGCAGTTCTTC. This translates into CASSERGTTAYNEQFF.

In its sample, this clonotype was seen a few times. The rearrangement joins TRBV20-1 to TRBJ1-6; TRBD1 is a possible D gene (6 bases). The germline V gene encodes CDR1 DFQATT and CDR2 SNEGSKA (reference sequence). The V gene lost 5 bases and the J gene lost 0 bases, with 17 bases spanning the gap. The CDR3 consists of 17 residues. The CDR3 loop reads CSAPPRGGSSYNSPLHF. The CDR3 DNA reads as TGCAGTGCTCCCCCTCGAGGGGGTAGCTCCTATAATTCACCCCTCCACTTT.

In this sample, this clonotype turned up a few times. The chain links TRBV5-1 to TRBJ2-7, with 7 bases lining up with TRBD2. The V gene end was trimmed by 4 bases and the J gene end by 0 bases; junction bases not matched to a gene: 7. The germline gives CDR1 SGHRS, CDR2 YFSETQ. This CDR3 contains 15 residues. CDR3 in DNA: TGCGCCAGCAGCCCCCTGGGGGGGGGCTCCTACGAGCAGTACTTC. Translation: CASSPLGGGSYEQYF.

As concerns this clonotype: This may arise from a read error, as a much more abundant clone is one base away. This is likely a read error, given that the CDR3 carries no conserved phenylalanine or tryptophan at its end. The chain uses TRBV25-1 and TRBJ1-2, with D tentatively TRBD1 (5 bases). Between the trimmed V and J ends, which lost 11 bases and 5 bases, there was a span of 15 bases. CDR3 length: 12 residues. CDR1 and CDR2 (germline): MGHDK, SYGVNS. The CDR3 DNA follows: TGTGCCTCCTCAGGGTGGGCTTATGGCTACACCTTA. This translates into CASSGWAYGYTL.

The chain links TRBV5-4 to TRBJ2-1, with 7 bases matching TRBD2. V shed 2 bases, J shed 12 bases, and the junction held 5 bases outside the gene matches. The CDR3 covers 12 residues. CDR1 is SGHNT, CDR2 YYREEE, per germline (reference sequence). DNA for the CDR3: TGTGCCAGCAGCTTCACTAGCGAGCGGCAGTTCTTC. Translation: CASSFTSERQFF. Full variable domain (remainder filled in from reference TRBV5-4 and TRBJ2-1): ETGVTQSPTHLIKTRGQQVTLRCSSQSGHNTVSWYQQALGQGPQFIFQYYREEENGRGNFPPRFSGLQFPNYSSELNVNALELDDSALYLCASSFTSERQFFGPGTRLTVL.

The rearrangement joins TRBV27 to TRBJ2-5, with D possibly matching TRBD1 (6 bases). The germline V and J ends were trimmed by 2 bases and 5 bases, with 9 bases remaining between them. The CDR3 runs 13 residues. CDR1 and CDR2 from the germline V gene are MNHEY and SMNVEV (reference sequence). CDR3 residues: CASSLQGLETQYF. In nucleotides, the CDR3 is TGTGCCAGCAGTTTACAGGGGCTGGAGACCCAGTACTTC.